The clone carrying this T cell receptor beta chain was seen at least ten times. The antigen is unknown. Germline-derived CDR1 and CDR2 are GTSNPN and SVGIG (reference sequence). The CDR3 is 12 residues long. V was shortened by 1 base and J by 5 bases, with 9 bases between the two germline ends. RNA transcripts gave rise to amplified TCR beta CDR3 regions. The TCR CDR3 was amplified in a first-round RT-PCR using the HTBI primer set. In TCRdb, the multiplex PCR reads were re-called with MiXCR into one record per CDR3 protein. The table has under 350,000 distinct CDR3 sequences, 10% to 15% seen once. The sample belongs to a study of T cells in Graves' hyperthyroidism and ophthalmopathy. The wider study: Peripheral blood draws took place at initial diagnosis, ahead of any treatment.

Study-wide results and caveats: The model anticipated ophthalmopathy a median around six months pre-onset. Among clonotypes expanded in thyroid above 0.001, most were also found in blood.

The sequenced sample was blood. The sequence was collected from a woman aged 25 to 39 with Graves' hyperthyroidism that later progressed to Graves' ophthalmopathy. The chain is built from TRBV30 and TRBJ2-7, with D possibly being TRBD1 (6 bases). CDR3 sequence: CAWSEQGHEQYF. CDR3 sequence (DNA): TGTGCCTGGAGTGAACAGGGACACGAGCAGTACTTC.